This T cell receptor (beta chain) was captured in a study of blood T cell repertoires in COVID-19. Method: immunoSEQ multiplex PCR; TCRdb's copy keeps in-frame clones and lacks some. The repertoire holds 85,000 to 130,000 clones, with approximately 83% as singletons. Assignments of participants to cohorts depended upon their own reported clinical history. Donors in Cohort 3 who had recovered were those with two negative PCRs, healthcare professional clearance, or resolution of their symptoms. This CDR3 has 16 amino acids. The genes are TRBV21-1 and TRBJ1-5; TRBD1, the table's D call, lacks a check against the DNA. TRBV21-1 is listed as a pseudogene. The clonotype was recovered from a woman aged 50 to 65 who had recovered from COVID-19. Sequencing was carried out using PBMCs or T cells enriched from blood (not recorded which). In DNA form, the CDR3 reads TGTGCCAGTCTCGAATTTAGGGGGAAGAGCAATCAGCCCCAGCATTTT. Translating gives CASLEFRGKSNQPQHF.